This entry is about one TCR beta chain. Its antigen remains unidentified. In the PCR, 60 Vbeta and 13 Jbeta primers were used. The table came from immunoSEQ multiplex PCR; TCRdb's copy has only in-frame clones and leaves some out. Of some 130,000 clones listed, roughly two thirds are singletons. V shed 4 bases and J shed 2 bases, with 13 bases lying between them. There are 14 residues in the CDR3. CDR1 and CDR2 from the germline V gene are GTSNPN and SVGIG (reference sequence). The data belong to a study of cytomegalovirus exposure and HLA in healthy donors. Study-level points and caveats: For most TCR beta V segments, an earlier analysis put the productive rate at about 87% or about 30% of the time.

This chain links TRBV30 with TRBJ2-3, with D possibly being TRBD2 (6 bases). The sample taken for sequencing was PBMCs. The TCR comes from a young man in good health and CMV-seropositive. The CDR3 DNA reads as TGTGCCTGGACTCAGCGGACTAACACAGATACGCAGTATTTT. Translated: CAWTQRTNTDTQYF.